This T cell receptor (beta chain) was found in a study of T cell changes during pregnancy in multiple sclerosis. The germline V gene encodes CDR1 SGHAT and CDR2 FQNNGV. Trimming at V came to 1 base and at J to 6 bases, leaving 6 bases not matched to a gene. There are 16 residues in the CDR3. TCRdb's table, derived via immunoSEQ multiplex PCR, lists solely in-frame clones and lacks some. The data contain 70,000 to 80,000 clones, under 95% of them seen just once; the ten biggest clones take up 0.43%. This receptor was identified in a female donor with multiple sclerosis, enrolled in a pregnancy study. The chain uses TRBV11-2 and TRBJ2-1, with TRBD1 matching over 10 bases. Sequenced here: CD4+ T cells from peripheral blood mononuclear cells, sampled before pregnancy. The CDR3 here is CASSLVAGTGVNEQFF. CDR3 nucleotide sequence: TGTGCCAGCAGCTTAGTGGCCGGGACAGGGGTCAATGAGCAGTTCTTC. The full variable domain, its missing parts supplied by reference TRBV11-2 and TRBJ2-1, is EAGVAQSPRYKIIEKRQSVAFWCNPISGHATLYWYQQILGQGPKLLIQFQNNGVVDDSQLPKDRFSAERLKGVDSTLKIQPAKLEDSAVYLCASSLVAGTGVNEQFFGPGTRLTVL.